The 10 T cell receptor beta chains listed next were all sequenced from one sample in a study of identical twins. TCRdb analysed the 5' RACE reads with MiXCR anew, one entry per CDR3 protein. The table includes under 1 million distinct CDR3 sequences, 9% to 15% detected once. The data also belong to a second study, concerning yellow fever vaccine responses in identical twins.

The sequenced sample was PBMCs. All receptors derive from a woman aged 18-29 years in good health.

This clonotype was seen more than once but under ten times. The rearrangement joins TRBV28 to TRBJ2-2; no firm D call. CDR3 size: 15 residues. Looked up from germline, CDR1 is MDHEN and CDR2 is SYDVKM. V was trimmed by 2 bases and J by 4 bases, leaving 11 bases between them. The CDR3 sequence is CASSLGLGVTGELFF. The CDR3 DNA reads TGTGCCAGCAGTTTAGGGCTAGGCGTCACCGGGGAGCTGTTTTTT.

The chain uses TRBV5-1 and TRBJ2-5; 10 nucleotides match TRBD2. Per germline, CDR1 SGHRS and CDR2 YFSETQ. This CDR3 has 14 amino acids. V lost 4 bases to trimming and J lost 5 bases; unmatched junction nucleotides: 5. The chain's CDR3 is CASSASGSGETQYF. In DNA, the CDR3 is TGCGCCAGCAGCGCTAGCGGGAGTGGTGAGACCCAGTACTTC.

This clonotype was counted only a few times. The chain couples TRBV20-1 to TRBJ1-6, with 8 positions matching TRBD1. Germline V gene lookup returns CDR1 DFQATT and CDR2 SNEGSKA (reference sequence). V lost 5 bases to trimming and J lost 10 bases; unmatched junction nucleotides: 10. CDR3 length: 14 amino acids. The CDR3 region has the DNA TGCAGTGCTGTAATTCGGACAGGGCGGTCACCCCTCCACTTT. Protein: CSAVIRTGRSPLHF.

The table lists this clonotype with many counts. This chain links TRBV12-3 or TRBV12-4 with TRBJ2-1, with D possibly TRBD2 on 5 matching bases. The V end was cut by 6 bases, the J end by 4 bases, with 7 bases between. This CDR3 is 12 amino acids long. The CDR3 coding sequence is TGTGCCAGCAGCACTAGTTACAATGAGCAGTTCTTC. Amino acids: CASSTSYNEQFF.

CDR3 sequence reads: CASSVASADSHGYTF. CDR3 in DNA: TGTGCCAGCAGCGTAGCTTCCGCGGACAGTCATGGCTACACCTTC. The rearrangement links TRBV9 to TRBJ1-2, with a possible D match to TRBD1 (6 bases). The CDR3 covers 15 residues. V lost 0 bases and J lost 6, with 15 bases in between. Germline assignment: CDR1 SGDLS and CDR2 YYNGEE.

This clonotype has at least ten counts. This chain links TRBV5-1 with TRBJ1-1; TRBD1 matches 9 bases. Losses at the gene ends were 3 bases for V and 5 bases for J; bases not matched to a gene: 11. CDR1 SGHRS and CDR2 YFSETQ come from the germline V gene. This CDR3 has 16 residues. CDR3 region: CASSSGQGGRGTEAFF. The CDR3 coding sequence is TGCGCCAGCAGCTCGGGACAGGGAGGAAGGGGAACTGAAGCTTTCTTT.

The CDR3 reads CSVEGSGREETQYF. The CDR3 DNA reads TGCAGCGTTGAAGGGAGTGGGAGGGAAGAGACCCAGTACTTC. The rearrangement uses TRBV29-1 and TRBJ2-5; 7 bases match TRBD2. The V and J ends lost 1 base and 3 bases, in that order; junction bases with no gene match: 5. Germline assignment: CDR1 SQVTM and CDR2 ANQGSEA. CDR3 size: 14 residues.

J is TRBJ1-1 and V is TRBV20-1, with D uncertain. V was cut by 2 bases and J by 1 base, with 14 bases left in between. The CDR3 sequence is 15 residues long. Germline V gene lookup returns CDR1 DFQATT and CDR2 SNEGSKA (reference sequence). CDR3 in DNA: TGCAGTGCTAGAATAAAACAGAGTTCGAACACTGAAGCTTTCTTT. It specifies CSARIKQSSNTEAFF.

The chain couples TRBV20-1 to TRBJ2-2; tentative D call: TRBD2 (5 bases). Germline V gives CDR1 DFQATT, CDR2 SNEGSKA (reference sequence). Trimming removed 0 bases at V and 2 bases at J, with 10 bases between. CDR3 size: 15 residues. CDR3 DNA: TGCAGTGCTAGAGATCGTCGGGGAAACACCGGGGAGCTGTTTTTT. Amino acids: CSARDRRGNTGELFF.

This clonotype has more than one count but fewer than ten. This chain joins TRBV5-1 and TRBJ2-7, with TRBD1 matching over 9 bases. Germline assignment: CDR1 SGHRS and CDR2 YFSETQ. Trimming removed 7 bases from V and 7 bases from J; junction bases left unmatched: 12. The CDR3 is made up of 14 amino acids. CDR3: CASETGQGVVEQYF. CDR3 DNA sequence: TGCGCCAGCGAAACGGGACAGGGAGTAGTTGAGCAGTACTTC.